This T cell receptor beta chain was identified in a study of blood T cell repertoires in COVID-19 (dated by TCRdb to 2020 to 2022). Turning to the overall study: The collaborator samples originated in the United States, Italy and Spain and spanned the acute and convalescent phases of COVID-19. The samples were drawn from the first 160 participants of the ongoing ImmuneRACE study and from 1,200 or so subjects provided by 6 global collaborators. Sample metadata almost always included a de-identified subject ID, COVID-19 status, age in years and sex. A freely available public database, intended as a resource for researchers studying the immune response to SARS-CoV-2, is where the repertoires were released. Where available, HLA class I and class II types were obtained from metadata supplied by the sample provider rather than from assay-based typing. The dataset comprised deeply sampled blood TCRbeta repertoires from subjects exposed to, actively infected with, or recovered from COVID-19. The prospective study material was composed of cDNA or gDNA derived from T cells, B-cell-depleted T cells, or PBMCs. Study-level results and caveats: The amount of clinical and demographic metadata varied by source and participant and was provided uncurated.

TCRbeta CDR3 regions were amplified from genomic DNA using the immunoSEQ Assay, a bias-controlled multiplex PCR. Regarding the original processing steps: Nucleated cell counts per sample were estimated from amplification of reference gene primers within the assay. To quantify the absolute abundance of each unique TCRbeta CDR3 rearrangement, sequence reads were collapsed and filtered. Productive Simpson clonality was computed per sample as the square root of Simpson's diversity index over productive rearrangements. The clones in this table, taken by TCRdb from immuneACCESS, are in-frame only. Not every clone is retained; where verified, under half of the shortfall comes from an unresolved V gene, and the cause of the rest is unknown. The V and J calls and the clone size are those of that table, but D and trimming were determined from the DNA. The sample records around 80,000 clones, roughly 80% of which are singletons. Roughly 4.8% of the sample is held by the ten biggest clonotypes.

Each collaborating institution followed its own protocols to collect whole blood in K2EDTA tubes. For TCRbeta analysis, collaborators shipped samples in one of three forms: frozen whole blood, isolated PBMCs, or DNA extracted from either of those sample types. This clone has more than one count but fewer than ten. Its antigen is unknown. No much larger clone is present one base from it, and per-base qualities are unavailable. The CDR3 runs 16 residues from the cysteine to the phenylalanine. The kept DNA is CDR3 alone, 48 bases in frame from the first base. Sequences were obtained from peripheral blood. Recombination joined TRBV12-1 with TRBJ1-2; TRBD1 reflects the table's D call only, with no check against the DNA. TRBV12-1 is labeled a pseudogene. This TCR came from an elderly woman with active or convalescent COVID-19. The bases read TGTGCCAGCAGCCTTCGACAGGGTGGGGTTAACTATGGCTACACCTTC. It encodes CASSLRQGGVNYGYTF.